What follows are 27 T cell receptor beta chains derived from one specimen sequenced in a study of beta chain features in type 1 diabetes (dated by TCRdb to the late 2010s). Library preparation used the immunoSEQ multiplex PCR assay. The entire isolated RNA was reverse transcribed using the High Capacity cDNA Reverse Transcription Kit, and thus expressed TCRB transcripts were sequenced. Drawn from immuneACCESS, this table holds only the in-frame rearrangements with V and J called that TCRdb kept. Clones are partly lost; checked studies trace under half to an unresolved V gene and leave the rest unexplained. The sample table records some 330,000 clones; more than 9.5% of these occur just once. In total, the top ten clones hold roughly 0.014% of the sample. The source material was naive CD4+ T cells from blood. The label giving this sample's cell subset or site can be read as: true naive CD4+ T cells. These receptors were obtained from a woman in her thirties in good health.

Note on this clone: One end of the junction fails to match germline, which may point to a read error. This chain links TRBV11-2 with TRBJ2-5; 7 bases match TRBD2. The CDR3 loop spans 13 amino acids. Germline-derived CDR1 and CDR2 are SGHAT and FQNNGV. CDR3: CASSQSGTETQYF. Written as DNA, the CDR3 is TGCGCCAGCAGCCAAAGCGGGACGGAGACCCAGTACTTC.

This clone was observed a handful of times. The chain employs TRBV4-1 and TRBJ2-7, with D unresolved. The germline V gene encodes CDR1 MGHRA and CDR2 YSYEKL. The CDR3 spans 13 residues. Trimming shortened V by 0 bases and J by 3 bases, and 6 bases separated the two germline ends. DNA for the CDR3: TGCGCCAGCAGCCAAGAAACAGACTACGAGCAGTACTTC. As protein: CASSQETDYEQYF.

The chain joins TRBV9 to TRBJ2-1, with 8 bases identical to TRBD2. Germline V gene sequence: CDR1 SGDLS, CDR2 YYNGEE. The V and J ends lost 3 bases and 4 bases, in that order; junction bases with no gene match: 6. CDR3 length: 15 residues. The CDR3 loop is CASSEAGAAYNEQFF. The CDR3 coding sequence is TGTGCCAGCAGCGAAGCGGGAGCCGCATACAATGAGCAGTTCTTC.

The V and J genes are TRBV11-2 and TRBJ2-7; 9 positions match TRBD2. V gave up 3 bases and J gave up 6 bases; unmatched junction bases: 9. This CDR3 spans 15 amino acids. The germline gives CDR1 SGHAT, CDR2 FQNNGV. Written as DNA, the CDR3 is TGTGCCAGCAGCTTGAATAGCGGGAGCCTCCGCGAGCAGTACTTC. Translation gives CASSLNSGSLREQYF.

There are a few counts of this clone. CDR3 sequence: CASSLDTGLDGYTF. The CDR3 DNA follows: TGCGCCAGCAGCTTGGACACAGGGCTAGATGGCTACACCTTC. The V gene is TRBV5-1, the J gene TRBJ1-2, with D possibly being TRBD1 (6 bases). V shed 0 bases and J shed 6 bases, with 12 bases lying between them. CDR3 length: 14 amino acids. The germline gives CDR1 SGHRS, CDR2 YFSETQ. Supplemented by reference TRBV5-1 and TRBJ1-2, the full variable domain reads KAGVTQTPRYLIKTRGQQVTLSCSPISGHRSVSWYQQTPGQGLQFLFEYFSETQRNKGNFPGRFSGRQFSNSRSEMNVSTLELGDSALYLCASSLDTGLDGYTFGSGTRLTVV.

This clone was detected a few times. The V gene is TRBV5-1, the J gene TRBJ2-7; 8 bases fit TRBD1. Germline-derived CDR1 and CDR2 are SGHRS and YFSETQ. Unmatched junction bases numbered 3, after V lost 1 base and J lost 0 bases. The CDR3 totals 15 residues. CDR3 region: CASSLRQGRSYEQYF. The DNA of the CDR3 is TGCGCCAGCAGCTTGAGACAGGGGCGCTCCTACGAGCAGTACTTC.

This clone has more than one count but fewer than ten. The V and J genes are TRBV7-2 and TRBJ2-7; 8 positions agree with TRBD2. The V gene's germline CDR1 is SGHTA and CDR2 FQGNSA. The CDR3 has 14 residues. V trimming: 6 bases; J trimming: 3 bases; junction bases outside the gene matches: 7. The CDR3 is CASRRLAGNYEQYF. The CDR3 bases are TGTGCCAGCAGACGTTTAGCGGGAAACTACGAGCAGTACTTC.

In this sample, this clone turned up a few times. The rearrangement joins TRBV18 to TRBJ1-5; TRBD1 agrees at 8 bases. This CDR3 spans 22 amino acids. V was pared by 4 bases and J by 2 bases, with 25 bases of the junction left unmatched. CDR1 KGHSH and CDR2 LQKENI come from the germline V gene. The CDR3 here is CASSLMSLSGTGKDTRNQPQHF. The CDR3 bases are TGTGCCAGCTCACTAATGAGCCTTTCCGGGACAGGAAAGGATACACGCAATCAGCCCCAGCATTTT.

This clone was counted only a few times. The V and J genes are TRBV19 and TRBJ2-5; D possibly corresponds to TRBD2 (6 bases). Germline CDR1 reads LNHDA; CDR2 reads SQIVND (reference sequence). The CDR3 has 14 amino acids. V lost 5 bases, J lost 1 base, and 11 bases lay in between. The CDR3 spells CASSEIAAQETQYF. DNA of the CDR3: TGTGCCAGTAGTGAAATAGCGGCCCAAGAGACCCAGTACTTC.

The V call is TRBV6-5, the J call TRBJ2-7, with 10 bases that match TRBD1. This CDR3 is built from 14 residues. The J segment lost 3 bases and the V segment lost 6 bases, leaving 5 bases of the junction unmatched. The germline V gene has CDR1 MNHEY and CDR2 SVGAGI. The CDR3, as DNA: TGTGCCAGCAGCATCCGGGACAGGGGCTACGAGCAGTACTTC. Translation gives CASSIRDRGYEQYF.

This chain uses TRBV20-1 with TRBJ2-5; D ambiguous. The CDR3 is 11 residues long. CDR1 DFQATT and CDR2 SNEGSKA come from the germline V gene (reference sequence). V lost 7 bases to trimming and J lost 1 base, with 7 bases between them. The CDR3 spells CSVPSQETQYF. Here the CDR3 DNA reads TGCAGTGTGCCTAGCCAAGAGACCCAGTACTTC.

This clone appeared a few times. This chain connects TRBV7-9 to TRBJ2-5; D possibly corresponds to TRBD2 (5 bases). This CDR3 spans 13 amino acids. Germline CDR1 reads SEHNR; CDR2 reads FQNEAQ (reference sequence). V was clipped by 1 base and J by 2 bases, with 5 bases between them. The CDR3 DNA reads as TGTGCCAGCAGCTTAGGACTACAAGAGACCCAGTACTTC. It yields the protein CASSLGLQETQYF.

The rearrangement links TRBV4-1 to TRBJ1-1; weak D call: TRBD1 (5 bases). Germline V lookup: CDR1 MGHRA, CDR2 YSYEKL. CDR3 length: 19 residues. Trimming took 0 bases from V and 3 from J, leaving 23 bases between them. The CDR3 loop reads CASSQDRGFGGGMDTEAFF. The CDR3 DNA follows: TGCGCCAGCAGCCAAGATCGCGGCTTCGGGGGAGGAATGGACACTGAAGCTTTCTTT.

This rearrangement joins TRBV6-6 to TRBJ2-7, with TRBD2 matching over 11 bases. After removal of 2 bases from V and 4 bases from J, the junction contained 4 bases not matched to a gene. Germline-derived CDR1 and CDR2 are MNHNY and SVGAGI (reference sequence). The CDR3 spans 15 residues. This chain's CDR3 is CASSYPPSGRYEQYF. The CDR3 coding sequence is TGTGCCAGCAGTTACCCACCTAGCGGGAGGTACGAGCAGTACTTC.

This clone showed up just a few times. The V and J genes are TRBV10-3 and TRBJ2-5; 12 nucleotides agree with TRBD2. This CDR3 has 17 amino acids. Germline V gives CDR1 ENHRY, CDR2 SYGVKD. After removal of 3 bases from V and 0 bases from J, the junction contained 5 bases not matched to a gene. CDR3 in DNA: TGTGCCATCAGTGAAGGGACTAGCGGGTTGTACCAAGAGACCCAGTACTTC. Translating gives CAISEGTSGLYQETQYF.

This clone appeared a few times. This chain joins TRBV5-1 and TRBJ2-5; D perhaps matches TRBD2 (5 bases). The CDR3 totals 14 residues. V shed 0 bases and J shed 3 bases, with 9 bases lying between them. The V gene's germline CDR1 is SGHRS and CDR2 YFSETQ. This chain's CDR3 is CASSLERSEETQYF. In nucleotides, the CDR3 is TGCGCCAGCAGCTTGGAGCGGTCGGAAGAGACCCAGTACTTC.

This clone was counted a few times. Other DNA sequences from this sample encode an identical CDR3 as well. The CDR3 nucleotides read TGTGCCAGCTCACCGGGACAGGGAGGAGAGACCCAGTACTTC. Its translation is CASSPGQGGETQYF. This chain uses TRBV18 with TRBJ2-5; 9 bases line up with TRBD1. Germline loops: CDR1 KGHSH, CDR2 LQKENI. This CDR3 comprises 14 residues. Trimming took 3 bases from V and 4 from J; bases not matched to a gene: 3.

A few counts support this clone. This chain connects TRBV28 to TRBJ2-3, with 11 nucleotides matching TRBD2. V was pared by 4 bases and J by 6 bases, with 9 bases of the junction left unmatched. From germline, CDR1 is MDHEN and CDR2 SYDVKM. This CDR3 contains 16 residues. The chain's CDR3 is CASSSEGLAESDTQYF. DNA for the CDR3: TGTGCCAGCAGTTCCGAGGGACTAGCGGAATCGGATACGCAGTATTTT.

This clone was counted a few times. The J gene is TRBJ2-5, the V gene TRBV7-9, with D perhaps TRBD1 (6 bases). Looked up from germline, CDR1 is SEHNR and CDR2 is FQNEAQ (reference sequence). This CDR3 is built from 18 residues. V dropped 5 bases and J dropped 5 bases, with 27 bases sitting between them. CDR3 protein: CASSPYPSGTPSRETQYF. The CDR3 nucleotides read TGTGCCAGCAGCCCTTATCCCTCTGGGACACCTTCCCGGGAGACCCAGTACTTC.

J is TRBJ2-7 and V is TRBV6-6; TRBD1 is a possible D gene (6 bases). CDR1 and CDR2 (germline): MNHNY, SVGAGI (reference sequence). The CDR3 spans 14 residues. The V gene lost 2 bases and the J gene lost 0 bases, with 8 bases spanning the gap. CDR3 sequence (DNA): TGTGCCAGCAGTTACGGACAGTTCTCCTACGAGCAGTACTTC. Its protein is CASSYGQFSYEQYF.

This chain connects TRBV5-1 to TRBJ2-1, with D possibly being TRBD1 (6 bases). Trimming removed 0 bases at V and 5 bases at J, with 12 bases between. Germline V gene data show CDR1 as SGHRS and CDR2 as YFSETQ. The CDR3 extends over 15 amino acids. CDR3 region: CASSLEVGTHNEQFF. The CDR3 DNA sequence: TGCGCCAGCAGCTTGGAGGTCGGGACACACAATGAGCAGTTCTTC. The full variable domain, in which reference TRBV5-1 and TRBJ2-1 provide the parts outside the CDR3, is KAGVTQTPRYLIKTRGQQVTLSCSPISGHRSVSWYQQTPGQGLQFLFEYFSETQRNKGNFPGRFSGRQFSNSRSEMNVSTLELGDSALYLCASSLEVGTHNEQFFGPGTRLTVL.

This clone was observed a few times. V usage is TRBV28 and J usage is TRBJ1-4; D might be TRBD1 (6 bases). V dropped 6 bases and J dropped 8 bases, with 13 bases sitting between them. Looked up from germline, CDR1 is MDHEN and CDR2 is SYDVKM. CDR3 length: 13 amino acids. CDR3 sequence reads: CASRRQVREKLFF. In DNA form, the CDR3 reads TGTGCCAGCAGAAGACAGGTGCGAGAAAAACTGTTTTTT. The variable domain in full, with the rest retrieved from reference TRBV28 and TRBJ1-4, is DVKVTQSSRYLVKRTGEKVFLECVQDMDHENMFWYRQDPGLGLRLIYFSYDVKMKEKGDIPEGYSVSREKKERFSLILESASTNQTSMYLCASRRQVREKLFFGSGTQLSVL.

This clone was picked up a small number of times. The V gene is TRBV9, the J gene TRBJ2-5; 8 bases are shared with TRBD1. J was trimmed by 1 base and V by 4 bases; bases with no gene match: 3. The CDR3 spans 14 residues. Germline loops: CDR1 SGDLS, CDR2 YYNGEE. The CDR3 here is CASSTGTGQETQYF. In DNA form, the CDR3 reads TGTGCCAGCAGCACCGGGACAGGCCAAGAGACCCAGTACTTC.

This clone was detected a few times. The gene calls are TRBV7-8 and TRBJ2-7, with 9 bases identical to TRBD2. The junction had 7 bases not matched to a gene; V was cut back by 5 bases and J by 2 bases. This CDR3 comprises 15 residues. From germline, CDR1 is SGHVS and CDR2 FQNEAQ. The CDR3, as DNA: TGTGCCAGCAGCCCAACCTTAGCGGGAGCCTACGAGCAGTACTTC. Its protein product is CASSPTLAGAYEQYF.

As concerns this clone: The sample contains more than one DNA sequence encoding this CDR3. The CDR3 protein is CASSPGLAGEETQYF. CDR3 bases: TGTGCCAGCAGCCCAGGACTAGCGGGAGAAGAGACCCAGTACTTC. This chain connects TRBV7-2 to TRBJ2-5; TRBD2 aligns across 13 bases. The CDR3 has 15 amino acids. In germline, CDR1 is SGHTA, CDR2 FQGNSA. Trimming cost V 5 bases and J 3 bases; bases outside gene matches: 3.

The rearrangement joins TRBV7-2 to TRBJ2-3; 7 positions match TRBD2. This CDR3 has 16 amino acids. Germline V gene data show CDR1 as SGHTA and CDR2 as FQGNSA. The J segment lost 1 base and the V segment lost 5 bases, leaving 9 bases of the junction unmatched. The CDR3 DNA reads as TGTGCCAGCAGCCCCTCGACGGCGGGGGGCACAGATACGCAGTATTTT. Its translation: CASSPSTAGGTDTQYF.

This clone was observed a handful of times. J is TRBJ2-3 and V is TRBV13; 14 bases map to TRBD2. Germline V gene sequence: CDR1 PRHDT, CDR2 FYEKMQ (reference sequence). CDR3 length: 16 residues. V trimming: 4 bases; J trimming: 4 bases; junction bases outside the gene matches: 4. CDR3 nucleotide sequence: TGTGCCAGCAGCTGGGGACTAGCGGGAGTTCCAGATACGCAGTATTTT. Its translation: CASSWGLAGVPDTQYF.